The present T cell receptor (beta chain) was sequenced within a study of blood T cell repertoires in COVID-19. Looking at the study overall: T cells, B-cell-depleted T cells, or PBMCs provided the cDNA or gDNA that served as material.

CDR1 and CDR2 (germline): LGHDT, YNNKEL (reference sequence). V was cut by 1 base and J by 5 bases, with 8 bases left in between. This CDR3 has 13 residues. Authors' processing steps: Amplifying reference gene primers gave estimates of nucleated cell counts. TCRdb keeps only in-frame clones here, not all; method: immunoSEQ multiplex PCR. V, J and clone size derive from that table, while D and trimming were established from the DNA sequence. Counted here are 85,000 to 95,000 clones, 80% to 90% occurring once; the ten biggest clones make up about 5%. With respect to this clone: Different DNA sequences within this sample yield the same CDR3.

This receptor was identified in a woman of 80 years or more with acute or convalescent COVID-19. Sequenced input: peripheral blood. The chain uses TRBV3-1 (or the pseudogene TRBV3-2) and TRBJ1-1; no clear D. The CDR3 DNA is TGTGCCAGCAGCCAAGGGCGGGGTACTGAAGCTTTCTTT. Amino acids: CASSQGRGTEAFF.